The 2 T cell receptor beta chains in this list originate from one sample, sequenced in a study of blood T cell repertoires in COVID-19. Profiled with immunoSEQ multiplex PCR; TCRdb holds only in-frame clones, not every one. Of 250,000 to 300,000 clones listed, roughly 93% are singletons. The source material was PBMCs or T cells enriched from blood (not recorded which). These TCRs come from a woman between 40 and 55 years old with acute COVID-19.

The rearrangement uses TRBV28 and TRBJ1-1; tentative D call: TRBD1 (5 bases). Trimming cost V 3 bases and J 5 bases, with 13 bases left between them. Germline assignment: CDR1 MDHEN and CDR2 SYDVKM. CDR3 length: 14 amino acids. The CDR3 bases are TGTGCCAGCAGTTTGGGGCGAGATGGAACTGAAGCTTTCTTT. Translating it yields CASSLGRDGTEAFF. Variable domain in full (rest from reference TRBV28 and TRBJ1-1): DVKVTQSSRYLVKRTGEKVFLECVQDMDHENMFWYRQDPGLGLRLIYFSYDVKMKEKGDIPEGYSVSREKKERFSLILESASTNQTSMYLCASSLGRDGTEAFFGQGTRLTVV.

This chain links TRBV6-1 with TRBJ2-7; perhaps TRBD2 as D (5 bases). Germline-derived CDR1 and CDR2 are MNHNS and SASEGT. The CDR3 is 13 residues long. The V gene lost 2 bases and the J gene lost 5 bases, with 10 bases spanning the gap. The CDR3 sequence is CASSERGGDEQYF. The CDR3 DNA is TGTGCCAGCAGTGAACGGGGTGGAGACGAGCAGTACTTC.